The clone carrying this T cell receptor beta chain is a singleton in its sample. Here immunoSEQ multiplex PCR was the method, and the copy in TCRdb shows in-frame clones only, minus some. The sample carries tens of thousands of clones, roughly 90% recorded once. The sample is drawn from a study of T cell changes during pregnancy in multiple sclerosis. The source material was CD8+ T cells from peripheral blood mononuclear cells, sampled in the first trimester of pregnancy. The clonotype comes from a female donor with multiple sclerosis, enrolled in a pregnancy study.

CDR3 DNA: TGTGCCAGCAGTTCGCCCGGGACTAGCGGGAGCGGTGAGCAGTTCTTC. It translates to CASSSPGTSGSGEQFF. J is TRBJ2-1 and V is TRBV27; 14 nucleotides line up with TRBD2. The CDR3 covers 16 residues. The germline CDR1 and CDR2 sequences are MNHEY and SMNVEV (reference sequence). J was trimmed by 9 bases and V by 4 bases; bases with no gene match: 8.